This T cell receptor beta chain appears in the sequencing data of a study of metastatic and nonmetastatic thyroid tumors. This clone was detected ten times or more. Every patient underwent thyroid surgery untreated. Per germline, CDR1 SGHRS and CDR2 YFSETQ. The V and J ends lost 4 bases and 6 bases, in that order; junction bases with no gene match: 9. The CDR3 runs 14 residues. TCRdb re-called the PCR reads through MiXCR. Among roughly 25,000 clones listed, under 25% were seen once. This clonotype originated in a male donor with papillary thyroid cancer or a benign thyroid nodule (not recorded which). Some clones in this sample may be carry-over from other donors' samples. The source material was blood. The chain combines TRBV5-1 with TRBJ1-2; 7 bases match TRBD1. The CDR3 DNA is TGCGCCAGCAGCGCTTCGGGACAGCCGGATGGCTACACCTTC. It translates to CASSASGQPDGYTF.